The T cell receptor (beta chain) under discussion was sequenced for a study of identical twins. Template switching added a universal primer site, and cDNA bore unique molecular identifiers. TCRdb itself ran the 5' RACE reads through MiXCR, one entry per CDR3 protein. Here the sample spans about 200,000 distinct CDR3 sequences, roughly a tenth being singletons. Germline V lookup: CDR1 DFQATT, CDR2 SNEGSKA (reference sequence). Ends included, the CDR3 has 14 residues. Broader study findings: It was possible that invariant MAIT and iNKT cells partly confounded the zero-insertion analyses. The study found excess low generation probability among twin-shared out-of-frame alpha sequences.

Notes on this clonotype: The target antigen is unknown. The DNA is omitted, as the CDR3 cannot be located on it reliably, and the CDR3 follows TCRdb's listing.

The receptor was isolated from a man in his fifties or sixties in good health. This chain joins TRBV20-1 and TRBJ2-7; the table gives TRBD1 as D, unverified against the DNA. Sequenced sample: memory T cells sorted from blood. CDR3 protein: CSTSGTGMISEQYF.